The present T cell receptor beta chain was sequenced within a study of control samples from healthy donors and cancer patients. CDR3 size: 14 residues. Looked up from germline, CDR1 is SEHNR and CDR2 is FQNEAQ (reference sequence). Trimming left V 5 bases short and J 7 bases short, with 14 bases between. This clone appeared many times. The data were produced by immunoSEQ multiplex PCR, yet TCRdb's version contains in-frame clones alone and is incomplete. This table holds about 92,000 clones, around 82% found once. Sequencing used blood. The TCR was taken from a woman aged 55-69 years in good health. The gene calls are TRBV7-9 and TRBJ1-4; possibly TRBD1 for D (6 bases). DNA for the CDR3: TGTGCCAGCAGCCTCGGGGGCTGGCGTGAAAAACTGTTTTTT. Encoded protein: CASSLGGWREKLFF.